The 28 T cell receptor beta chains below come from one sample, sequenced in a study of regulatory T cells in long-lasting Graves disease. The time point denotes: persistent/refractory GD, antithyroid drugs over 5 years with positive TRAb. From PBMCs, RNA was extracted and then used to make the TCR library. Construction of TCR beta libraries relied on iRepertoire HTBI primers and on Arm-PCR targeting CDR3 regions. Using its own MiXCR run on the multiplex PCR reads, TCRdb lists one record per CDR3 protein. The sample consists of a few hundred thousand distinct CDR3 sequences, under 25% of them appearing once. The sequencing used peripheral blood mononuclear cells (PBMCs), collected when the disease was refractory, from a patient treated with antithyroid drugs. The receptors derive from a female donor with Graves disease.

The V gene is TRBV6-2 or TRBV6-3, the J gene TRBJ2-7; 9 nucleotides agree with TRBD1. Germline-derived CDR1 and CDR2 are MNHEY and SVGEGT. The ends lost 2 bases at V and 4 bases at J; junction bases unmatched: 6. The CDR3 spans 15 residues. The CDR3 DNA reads TGTGCCAGCAGTTACAGGGTTGGGACAGGGTACGAGCAGTACTTC. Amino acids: CASSYRVGTGYEQYF.

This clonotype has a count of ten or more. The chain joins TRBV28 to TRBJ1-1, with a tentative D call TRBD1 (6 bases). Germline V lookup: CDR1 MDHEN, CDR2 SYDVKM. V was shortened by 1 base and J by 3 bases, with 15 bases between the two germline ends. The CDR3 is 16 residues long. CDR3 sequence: CASSLSGAGEDTEAFF. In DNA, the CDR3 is TGTGCCAGCAGTTTATCTGGTGCAGGGGAGGACACTGAAGCTTTCTTT.

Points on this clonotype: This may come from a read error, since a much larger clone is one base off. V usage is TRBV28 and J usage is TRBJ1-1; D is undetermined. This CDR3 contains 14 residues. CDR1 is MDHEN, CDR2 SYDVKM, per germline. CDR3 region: CAGSPPAVNTEAFF. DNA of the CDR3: TGTGCCGGCAGTCCTCCGGCAGTGAACACTGAAGCTTTCTTT.

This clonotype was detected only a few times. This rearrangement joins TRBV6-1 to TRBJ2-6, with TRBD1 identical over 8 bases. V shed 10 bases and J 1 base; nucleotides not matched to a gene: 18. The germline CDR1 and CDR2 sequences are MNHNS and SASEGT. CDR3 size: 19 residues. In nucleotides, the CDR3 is TGTGCCACTTGGCCAGGGGGCCTACCTTTTCATTCTGGGGCCAACGTCCTGACTTTC. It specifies CATWPGGLPFHSGANVLTF.

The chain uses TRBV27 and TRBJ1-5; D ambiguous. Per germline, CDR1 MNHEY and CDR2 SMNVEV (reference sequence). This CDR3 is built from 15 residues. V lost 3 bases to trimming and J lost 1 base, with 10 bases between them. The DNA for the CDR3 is TGTGCCAGCAGTTTCGGGGTGGGGAGCAATCAGCCCCAGCATTTT. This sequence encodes CASSFGVGSNQPQHF.

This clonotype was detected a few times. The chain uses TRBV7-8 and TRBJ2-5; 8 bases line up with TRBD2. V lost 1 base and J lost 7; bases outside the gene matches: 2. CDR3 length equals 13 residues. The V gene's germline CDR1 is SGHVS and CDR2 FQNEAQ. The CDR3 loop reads CASSLVGGATQYF. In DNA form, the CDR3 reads TGTGCCAGCAGCTTAGTCGGGGGGGCGACCCAGTACTTC.

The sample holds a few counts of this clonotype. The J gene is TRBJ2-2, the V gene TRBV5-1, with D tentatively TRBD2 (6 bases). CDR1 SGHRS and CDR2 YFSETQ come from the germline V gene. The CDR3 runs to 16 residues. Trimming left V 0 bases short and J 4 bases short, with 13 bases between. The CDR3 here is CASSLVGGSSTGELFF. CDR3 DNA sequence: TGCGCCAGCAGCTTGGTCGGGGGTTCGAGCACCGGGGAGCTGTTTTTT.

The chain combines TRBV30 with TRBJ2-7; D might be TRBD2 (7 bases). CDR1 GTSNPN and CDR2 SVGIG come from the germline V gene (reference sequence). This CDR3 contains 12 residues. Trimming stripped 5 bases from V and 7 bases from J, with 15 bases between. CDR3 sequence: CAWGVGGAEQYF. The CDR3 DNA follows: TGTGCCTGGGGGGTGGGGGGGGCTGAGCAGTACTTC.

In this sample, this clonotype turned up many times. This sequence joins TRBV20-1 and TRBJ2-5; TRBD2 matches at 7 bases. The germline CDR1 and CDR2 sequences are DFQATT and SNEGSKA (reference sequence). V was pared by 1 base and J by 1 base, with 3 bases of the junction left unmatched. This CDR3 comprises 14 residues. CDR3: CSARASGLQETQYF. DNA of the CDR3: TGCAGTGCTAGAGCTAGCGGACTCCAAGAGACCCAGTACTTC.

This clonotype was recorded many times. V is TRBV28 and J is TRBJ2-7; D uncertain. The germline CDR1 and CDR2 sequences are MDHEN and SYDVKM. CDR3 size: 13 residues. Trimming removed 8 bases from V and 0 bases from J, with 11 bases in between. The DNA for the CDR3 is TGTGCCAGCGTACCGCGGAGCTCCTACGAGCAGTACTTC. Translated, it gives CASVPRSSYEQYF.

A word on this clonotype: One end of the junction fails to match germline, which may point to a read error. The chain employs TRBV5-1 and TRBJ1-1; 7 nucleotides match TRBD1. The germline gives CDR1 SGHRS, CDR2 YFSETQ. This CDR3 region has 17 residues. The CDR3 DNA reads TGCGCCAGCAGCTTACATACCTTTGGGACAGAGAACACTGAGGCTTTCTTT. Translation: CASSLHTFGTENTEAFF.

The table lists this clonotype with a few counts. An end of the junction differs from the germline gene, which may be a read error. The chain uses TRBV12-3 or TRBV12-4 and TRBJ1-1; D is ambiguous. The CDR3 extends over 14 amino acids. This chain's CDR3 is CASSLALDPSWAFF. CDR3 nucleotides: TGTGCCAGCAGCTTAGCCCTAGACCCAAGCTGGGCTTTCTTT.

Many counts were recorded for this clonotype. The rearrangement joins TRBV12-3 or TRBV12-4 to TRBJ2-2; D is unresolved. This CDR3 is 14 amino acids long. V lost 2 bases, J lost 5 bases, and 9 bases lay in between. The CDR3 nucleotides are TGTGCCAGCAGTTTAACGGATGGGACCGGGGAGCTGTTTTTT. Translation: CASSLTDGTGELFF.

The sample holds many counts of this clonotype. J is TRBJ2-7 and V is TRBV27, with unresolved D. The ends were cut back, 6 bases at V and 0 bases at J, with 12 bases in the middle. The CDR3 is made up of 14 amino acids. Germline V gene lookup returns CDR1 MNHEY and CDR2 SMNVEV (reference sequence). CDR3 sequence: CASSSFLNSYEQYF. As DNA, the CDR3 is TGTGCCAGCAGCTCCTTCTTAAACTCCTACGAGCAGTACTTC.

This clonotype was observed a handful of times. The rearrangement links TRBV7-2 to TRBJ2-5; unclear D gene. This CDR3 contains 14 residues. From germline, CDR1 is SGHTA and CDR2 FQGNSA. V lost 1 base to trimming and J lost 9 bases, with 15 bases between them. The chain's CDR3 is CASSLGFTASAQYF. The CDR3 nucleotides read TGTGCCAGCAGCTTAGGATTTACAGCCTCGGCCCAGTACTTC.

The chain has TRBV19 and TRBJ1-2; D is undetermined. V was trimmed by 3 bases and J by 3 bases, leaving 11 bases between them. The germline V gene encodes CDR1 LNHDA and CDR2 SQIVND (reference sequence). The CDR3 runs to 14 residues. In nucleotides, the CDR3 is TGTGCCAGTAGTATGGATGACGGCTACTATGGCTACACCTTC. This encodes CASSMDDGYYGYTF.

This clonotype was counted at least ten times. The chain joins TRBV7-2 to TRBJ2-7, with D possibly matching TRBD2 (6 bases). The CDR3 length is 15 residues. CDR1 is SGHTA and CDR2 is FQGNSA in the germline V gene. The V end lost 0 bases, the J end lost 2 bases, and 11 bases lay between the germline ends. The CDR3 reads CASSLASRGTYEQYF. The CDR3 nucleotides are TGTGCCAGCAGCTTAGCCTCGCGGGGCACCTACGAGCAGTACTTC.

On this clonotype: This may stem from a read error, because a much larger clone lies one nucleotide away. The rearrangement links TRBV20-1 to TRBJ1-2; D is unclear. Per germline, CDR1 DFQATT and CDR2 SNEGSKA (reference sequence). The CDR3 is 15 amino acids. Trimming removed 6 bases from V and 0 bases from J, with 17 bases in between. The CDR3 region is CSASSDGFPNYGYTF. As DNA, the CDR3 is TGCAGTGCCTCCTCGGACGGATTCCCTAACTATGGCTACACCTTC.

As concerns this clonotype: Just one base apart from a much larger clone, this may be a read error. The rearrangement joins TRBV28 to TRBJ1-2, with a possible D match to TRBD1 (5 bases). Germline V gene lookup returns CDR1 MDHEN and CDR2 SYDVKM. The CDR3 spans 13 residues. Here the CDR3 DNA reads TGTGCCAGCAGTTTACCTGACAGCTATGGCTGCACCTTC. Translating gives CASSLPDSYGCTF.

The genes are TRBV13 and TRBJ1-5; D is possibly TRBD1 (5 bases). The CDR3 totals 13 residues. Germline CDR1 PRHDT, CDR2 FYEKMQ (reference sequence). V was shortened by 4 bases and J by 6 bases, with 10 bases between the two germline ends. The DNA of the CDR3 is TGTGCCAGCAGCTATTTCGGGGCTCAGCCCCAGCATTTT. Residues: CASSYFGAQPQHF. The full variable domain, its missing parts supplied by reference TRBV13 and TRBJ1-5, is AAGVIQSPRHLIKEKRETATLKCYPIPRHDTVYWYQQGPGQDPQFLISFYEKMQSDKGSIPDRFSAQQFSDYHSELNMSSLELGDSALYFCASSYFGAQPQHFGDGTRLSIL.

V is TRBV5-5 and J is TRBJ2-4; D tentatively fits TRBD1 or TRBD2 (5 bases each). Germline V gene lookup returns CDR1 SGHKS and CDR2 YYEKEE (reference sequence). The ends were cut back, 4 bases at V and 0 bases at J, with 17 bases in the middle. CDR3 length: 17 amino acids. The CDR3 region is CASSPIGGDLAKNIQYF. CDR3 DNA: TGTGCCAGCAGCCCGATTGGGGGAGATCTAGCCAAAAACATTCAGTACTTC.

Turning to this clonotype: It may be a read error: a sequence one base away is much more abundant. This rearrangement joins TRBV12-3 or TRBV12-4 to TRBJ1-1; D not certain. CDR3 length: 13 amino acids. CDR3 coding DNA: TGTGCCAACAGTTCTTTAGGGAACGCTGAAGCTTTCTTT. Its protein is CANSSLGNAEAFF.

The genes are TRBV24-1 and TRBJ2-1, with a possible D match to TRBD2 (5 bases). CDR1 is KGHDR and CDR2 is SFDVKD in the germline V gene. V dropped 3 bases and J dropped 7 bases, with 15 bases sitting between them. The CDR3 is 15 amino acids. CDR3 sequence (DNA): TGTGCCACCAGTGATAGACGGGGAGAAGGGAATGAGCAGTTCTTC. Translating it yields CATSDRRGEGNEQFF.

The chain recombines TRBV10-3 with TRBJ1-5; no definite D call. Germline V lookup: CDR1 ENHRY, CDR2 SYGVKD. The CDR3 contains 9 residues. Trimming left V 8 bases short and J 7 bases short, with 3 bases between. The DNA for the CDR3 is TGTGCCATCGCCCAGCCCCAGCATTTT. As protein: CAIAQPQHF.

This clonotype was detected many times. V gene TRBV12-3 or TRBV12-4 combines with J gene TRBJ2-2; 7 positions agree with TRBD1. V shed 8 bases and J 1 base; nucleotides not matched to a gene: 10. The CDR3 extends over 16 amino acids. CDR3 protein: CASVNAGTVNTGELFF. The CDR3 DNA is TGTGCCAGCGTCAATGCCGGGACAGTGAACACCGGGGAGCTGTTTTTT.

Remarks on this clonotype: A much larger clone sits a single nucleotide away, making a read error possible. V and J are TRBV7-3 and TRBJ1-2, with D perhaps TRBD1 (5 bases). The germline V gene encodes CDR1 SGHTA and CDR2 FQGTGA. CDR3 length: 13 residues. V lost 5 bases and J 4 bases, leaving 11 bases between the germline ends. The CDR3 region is CASSGPGGYGYTF. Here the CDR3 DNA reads TGTGCCAGCAGCGGTCCCGGGGGCTATGGCTACACCTTC.

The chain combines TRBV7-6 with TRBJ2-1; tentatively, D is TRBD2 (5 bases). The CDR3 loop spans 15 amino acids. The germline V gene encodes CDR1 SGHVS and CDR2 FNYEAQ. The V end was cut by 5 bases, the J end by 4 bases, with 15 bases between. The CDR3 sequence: CASSPDGLLYNEQFF. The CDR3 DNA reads TGTGCCAGCAGCCCTGATGGACTCTTATACAATGAGCAGTTCTTC.

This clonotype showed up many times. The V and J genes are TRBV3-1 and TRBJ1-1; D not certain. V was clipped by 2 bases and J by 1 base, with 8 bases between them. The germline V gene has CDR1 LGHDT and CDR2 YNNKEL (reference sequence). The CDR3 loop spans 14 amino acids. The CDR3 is CASSQQLRNTEAFF. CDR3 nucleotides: TGTGCCAGCAGCCAACAGCTGCGGAACACTGAAGCTTTCTTT. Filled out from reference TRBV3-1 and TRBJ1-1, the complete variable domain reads DTAVSQTPKYLVTQMGNDKSIKCEQNLGHDTMYWYKQDSKKFLKIMFSYNNKELIINETVPNRFSPKSPDKAHLNLHINSLELGDSAVYFCASSQQLRNTEAFFGQGTRLTVV.